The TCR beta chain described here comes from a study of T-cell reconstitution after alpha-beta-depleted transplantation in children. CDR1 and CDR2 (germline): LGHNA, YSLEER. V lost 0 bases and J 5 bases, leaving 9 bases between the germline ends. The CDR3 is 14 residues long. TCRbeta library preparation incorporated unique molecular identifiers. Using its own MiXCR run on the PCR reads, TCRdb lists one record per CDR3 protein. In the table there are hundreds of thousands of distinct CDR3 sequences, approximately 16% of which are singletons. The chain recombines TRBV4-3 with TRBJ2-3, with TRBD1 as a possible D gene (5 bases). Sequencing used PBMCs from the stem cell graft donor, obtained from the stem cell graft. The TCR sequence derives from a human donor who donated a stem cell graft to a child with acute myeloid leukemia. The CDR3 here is CASSQDGAGDTQYF. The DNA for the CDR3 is TGCGCCAGCAGCCAAGATGGGGCCGGAGATACGCAGTATTTT.